Listed below are T cell receptor beta chains from one sample, sequenced in a study of Graves' ophthalmopathy and Graves' hyperthyroidism. TCRdb re-called the multiplex PCR reads through MiXCR, storing one row per CDR3 protein. The sample lists about 150,000 distinct CDR3 sequences, less than 45% occurring once. Sequencing used peripheral blood. The receptors derive from a woman aged 40 to 50 with Graves' ophthalmopathy. Each CDR3 is given with its conserved first and last residue. D genes are given only for firm matches. Where a row states a size, it is once, few, many or the class of an expanded clone; other rows omit it.

TRBV29-1	many	NA	TRBJ2-5	10	TGCAGCGCCGGCCAGGAGACCCAGTACTTC	CSAGQETQYF
TRBV12-3/TRBV12-4	many	NA	TRBJ2-1	14	TGTGCCAGCAGTTTAGGGGGGCCCCACAATGAGCAGTTCTTC	CASSLGGPHNEQFF
TRBV4-2	many	NA	TRBJ2-2	15	TGTGCCAGCAGCCAAGGGCTAGCGAACACCGGGGAGCTGTTTTTT	CASSQGLANTGELFF
TRBV12-3/TRBV12-4	many	NA	TRBJ1-1	14	TGTGCCAGCAGCCCCACAGGTGAGAACACTGAAGCTTTCTTT	CASSPTGENTEAFF
TRBV6-2/TRBV6-3	many	TRBD1	TRBJ1-2	16	TGTGCCAGCAGTCGCTTTTTGACAGGGACCAACTATGGCTACACCTTC	CASSRFLTGTNYGYTF
TRBV12-3/TRBV12-4	many	NA	TRBJ1-2	15	TGTGCCAGCAGTTTAGAGTCCGGAATCGGCGGGGGCTACACCTTC	CASSLESGIGGGYTF
TRBV7-2	NA	NA	TRBJ2-4	16	TGTGCCAGCAGCTTAGGTAGCCTAAAAGCCAAAAACATTCAGTACTTC	CASSLGSLKAKNIQYF
TRBV5-1	NA	NA	TRBJ1-1	14	TGCGCCAGCAGCGTAATCTCCGGTGACACTGAAGCTTTCTTT	CASSVISGDTEAFF
TRBV5-8	NA	NA	TRBJ1-2	15	TGTGCCAGCAGACGAGGGACGGAGACTAACTATGGCTACACCTTC	CASRRGTETNYGYTF
TRBV12-5	many	NA	TRBJ1-5	17	TGTGCTAGTGGTTTGTTTATGGGGCATCGAGCCCCACAGCCCCAGCATTTT	CASGLFMGHRAPQPQHF
TRBV28	NA	NA	TRBJ2-2	13	TGTGCCGGTGGGACTGCGAACACCGGGGAGCTGTTTTTT	CAGGTANTGELFF
TRBV20-1	many	TRBD1	TRBJ1-3	14	TGCAGTGCCGGACAGGGGGCGTCTGGAAACACCATATATTTT	CSAGQGASGNTIYF
TRBV28	NA	TRBD1	TRBJ1-5	18	TGTGCCAGCACCAGGGGACAGGGTGAGAATGTAGGCAATCAGCCCCAGCATTTT	CASTRGQGENVGNQPQHF
TRBV28	NA	NA	TRBJ2-2	15	TGTGCCAGCAGTTTACAGGCTAGCTACACCGGGGAGCTGTTTTTT	CASSLQASYTGELFF
TRBV10-2	NA	NA	TRBJ1-1	16	TGCGCCAGCAGTAACACTCTCCAATTGATGAACACTGAAGCTTTCTTT	CASSNTLQLMNTEAFF
TRBV28	many	NA	TRBJ1-2	14	TGTGCCAGCAGCTACCCGACGGGAAACTATGGCTACACCTTC	CASSYPTGNYGYTF
TRBV6-2/TRBV6-3	NA	NA	TRBJ2-7	11	TGTGCCAGCAGTCACTTTCCCGAGCAGTACTTC	CASSHFPEQYF
TRBV6-1	many	TRBD1	TRBJ2-7	16	TGTGCCAGCAGTGCCAGGGACAGGGGGTACTCCTACGAGCAGTACTTC	CASSARDRGYSYEQYF
TRBV12-3/TRBV12-4	NA	NA	TRBJ1-1	14	TGTGCCAGCAGAGGAGGGCAGGTGAACACTGAAGCTTTCTTT	CASRGGQVNTEAFF
TRBV6-1	few	TRBD1	TRBJ1-1	14	TGTGCCAGCAGGAGGACAGGGGCTGACACTGAAGCTTTCTTT	CASRRTGADTEAFF
TRBV12-3/TRBV12-4	NA	TRBD1	TRBJ1-1	15	TGTGCCAGCAGCCGGAACAGGGGGCGAGCAACTGAAGCTTTCTTT	CASSRNRGRATEAFF
TRBV6-2/TRBV6-3	NA	TRBD2	TRBJ2-5	16	TGTGCCAGCAGTCAACTAGCGGGCCCGTACCAAGAGACCCAGTACTTC	CASSQLAGPYQETQYF
TRBV6-1	NA	NA	TRBJ1-3	16	TGTGCCAGCAGTGAAAGGGCGAGGGGCTCTGGAAACACCATATATTTT	CASSERARGSGNTIYF
TRBV20-1	many	NA	TRBJ2-7	14	TGCAGTGCTAGACCCGACCCCAGCCCCTACGAGCAGTACTTC	CSARPDPSPYEQYF
TRBV20-1	NA	NA	TRBJ1-2	12	TGCAGTGCTAGAGATGATGGCTATGGCTACACCTTC	CSARDDGYGYTF
TRBV6-1	many	NA	TRBJ1-2	11	TGTGCCAGCAGGAACAAAGGTGGCTACACCTTC	CASRNKGGYTF
TRBV7-2	NA	TRBD1	TRBJ2-7	14	TGTGCCAGCAGCCCGGGGACAGTTACCTACGAGCAGTACTTC	CASSPGTVTYEQYF
TRBV7-2	many	NA	TRBJ1-3	15	TGTGCCAGCAGCTTAGGGTCAGGGTCTGGAAACACCATATATTTT	CASSLGSGSGNTIYF
TRBV20-1	NA	NA	TRBJ2-7	13	TGCAGTGCCTCCGCTGCAACATCCTACGAGCAGTACTTC	CSASAATSYEQYF
TRBV27	NA	TRBD1	TRBJ1-2	18	TGTGCCAGCAGTTCCTCAGTAGACAGGGAGCCCTCTAACTATGGCTACACCTTC	CASSSSVDREPSNYGYTF
TRBV19	many	NA	TRBJ1-5	14	TGTGCCAGCAGAAGTAGTTCGGGCAATCAGCCCCAGCATTTT	CASRSSSGNQPQHF
TRBV2	few	NA	TRBJ1-5	12	TGTGCCAGCAGGGAGGGGGAGTTGCCCCAGCATTTT	CASREGELPQHF
TRBV20-1	NA	TRBD1	TRBJ2-5	15	TGCAGTGGAGGATCCGGACAGGGCGGAGGGGAGACCCAGTACTTC	CSGGSGQGGGETQYF
TRBV3-1	many	TRBD2	TRBJ2-7	18	TGTGCCAGCAGCCCGAGGGATAGCGGGGGCGTTTATCCCTACGAGCAGTACTTC	CASSPRDSGGVYPYEQYF
TRBV4-2	many	NA	TRBJ1-2	16	TGTGCCAGCAGCCAAGATAGGCTGAGTACTAACTATGGCTACACCTTC	CASSQDRLSTNYGYTF
TRBV20-1	once	NA	TRBJ1-1	15	TGCAGTGCACCCTTGGGACACCCGGACGACACTGAAGCTTTCTTT	CSAPLGHPDDTEAFF
TRBV27	many	TRBD1	TRBJ1-2	13	TGTGCCAGCAGTTTCTCCAGGGGGAACGGCTACACCTTC	CASSFSRGNGYTF